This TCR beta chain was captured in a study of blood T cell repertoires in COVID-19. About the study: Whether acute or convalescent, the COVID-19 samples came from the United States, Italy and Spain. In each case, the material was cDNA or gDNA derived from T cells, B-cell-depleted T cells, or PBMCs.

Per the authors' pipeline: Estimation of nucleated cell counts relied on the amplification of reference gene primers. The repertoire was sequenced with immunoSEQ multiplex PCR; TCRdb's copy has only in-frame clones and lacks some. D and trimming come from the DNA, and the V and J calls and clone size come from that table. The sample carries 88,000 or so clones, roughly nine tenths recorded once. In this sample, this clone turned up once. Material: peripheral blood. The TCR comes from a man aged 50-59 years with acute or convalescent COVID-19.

The CDR3, as DNA: TGCGCCAGCAGCTTGGGTGGGGGGCAAGAGACCCAGTACTTC. Protein sequence: CASSLGGGQETQYF. V gene TRBV5-1 combines with J gene TRBJ2-5; tentative D call: TRBD2 (6 bases). The V gene's germline CDR1 is SGHRS and CDR2 YFSETQ. Trimming pared 0 bases from V and 2 bases from J, leaving 8 bases between. The CDR3 extends over 14 amino acids.